This T cell receptor (beta chain) is drawn from a study of CD8+ T cells in alopecia areata. TCR sequencing used cDNA made by reverse transcription of extracted RNA. Data came from immunoSEQ multiplex PCR; TCRdb stores just in-frame clones and leaves some out. Of roughly 250,000 clones listed, roughly two thirds are singletons. The CDR3 contains 12 residues. CDR1 and CDR2 from the germline V gene are SQVTM and ANQGSEA. Trimming shortened V by 4 bases and J by 0 bases, and 5 bases separated the two germline ends. The V call is TRBV29-1, the J call TRBJ2-3; the D is unclear. The input for sequencing was CD4+ T cells sorted from blood, taken at week 0. The TCR originated in a human donor with alopecia areata. The CDR3 loop is CSVALSTDTQYF. In DNA, the CDR3 is TGCAGCGTTGCTCTGAGCACAGATACGCAGTATTTT.